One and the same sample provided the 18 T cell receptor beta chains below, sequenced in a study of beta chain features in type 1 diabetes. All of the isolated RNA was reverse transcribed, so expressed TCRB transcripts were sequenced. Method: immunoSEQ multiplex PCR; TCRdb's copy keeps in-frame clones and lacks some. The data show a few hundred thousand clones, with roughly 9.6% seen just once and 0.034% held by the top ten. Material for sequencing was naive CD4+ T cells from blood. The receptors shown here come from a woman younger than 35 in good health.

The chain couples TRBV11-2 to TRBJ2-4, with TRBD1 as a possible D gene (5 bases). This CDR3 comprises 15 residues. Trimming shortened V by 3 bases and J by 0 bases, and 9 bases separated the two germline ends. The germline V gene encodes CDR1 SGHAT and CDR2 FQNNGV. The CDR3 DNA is TGTGCCAGCAGCTTGGAGACAGCAGCCAAAAACATTCAGTACTTC. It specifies CASSLETAAKNIQYF.

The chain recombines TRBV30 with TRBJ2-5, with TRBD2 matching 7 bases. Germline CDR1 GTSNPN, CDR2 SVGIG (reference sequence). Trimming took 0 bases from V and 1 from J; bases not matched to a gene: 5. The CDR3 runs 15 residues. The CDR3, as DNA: TGTGCCTGGAGTGTAAGCCCTAGCGGCCAAGAGACCCAGTACTTC. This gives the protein CAWSVSPSGQETQYF.

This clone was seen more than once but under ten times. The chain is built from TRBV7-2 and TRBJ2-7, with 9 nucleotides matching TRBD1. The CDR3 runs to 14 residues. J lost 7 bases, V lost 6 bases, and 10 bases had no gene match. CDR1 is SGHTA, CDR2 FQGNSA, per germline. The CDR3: CASRAPGQGLEQYF. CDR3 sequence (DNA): TGTGCCAGCAGAGCCCCGGGACAGGGATTGGAGCAGTACTTC.

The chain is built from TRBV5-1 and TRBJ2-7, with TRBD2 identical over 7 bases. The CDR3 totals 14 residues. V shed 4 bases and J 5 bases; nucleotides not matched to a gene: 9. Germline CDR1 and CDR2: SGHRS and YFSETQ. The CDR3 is CASSPDWGGDEQYF. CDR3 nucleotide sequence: TGCGCCAGCAGCCCGGACTGGGGAGGGGACGAGCAGTACTTC.

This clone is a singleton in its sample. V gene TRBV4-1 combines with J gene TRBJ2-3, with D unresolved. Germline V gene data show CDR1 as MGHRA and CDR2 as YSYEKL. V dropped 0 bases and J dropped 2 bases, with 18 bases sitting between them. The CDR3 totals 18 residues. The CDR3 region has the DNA TGCGCCAGCAGCCAAGACCCCGGCGCCCGACTTTCCACAGATACGCAGTATTTT. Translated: CASSQDPGARLSTDTQYF.

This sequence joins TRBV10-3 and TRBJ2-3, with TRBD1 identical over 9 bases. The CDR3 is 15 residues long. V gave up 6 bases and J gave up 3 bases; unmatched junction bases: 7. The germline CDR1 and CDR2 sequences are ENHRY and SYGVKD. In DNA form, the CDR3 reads TGTGCCATCAGCCCCGGACAGGGGTTTACAGATACGCAGTATTTT. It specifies CAISPGQGFTDTQYF.

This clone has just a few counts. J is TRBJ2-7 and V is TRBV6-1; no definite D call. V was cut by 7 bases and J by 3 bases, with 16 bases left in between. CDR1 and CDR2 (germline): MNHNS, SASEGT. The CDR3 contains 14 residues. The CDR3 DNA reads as TGTGCCAGCAACTCCCCGGCGGCGGACTACGAGCAGTACTTC. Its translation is CASNSPAADYEQYF.

The CDR3 region has the DNA TGTGCCAGTAGTATTCTCGGGGGTACGCAGTATTTT. It encodes CASSILGGTQYF. This chain links TRBV19 with TRBJ2-3, with a possible D match to TRBD2 (6 bases). The CDR3 covers 12 residues. The ends were cut back, 3 bases at V and 8 bases at J, with 9 bases in the middle. The germline CDR1 and CDR2 sequences are LNHDA and SQIVND (reference sequence). Using reference TRBV19 and TRBJ2-3 for the parts outside the CDR3, the full variable domain is DGGITQSPKYLFRKEGQNVTLSCEQNLNHDAMYWYRQDPGQGLRLIYYSQIVNDFQKGDIAEGYSVSREKKESFPLTVTSAQKNPTAFYLCASSILGGTQYFGPGTRLTVL.

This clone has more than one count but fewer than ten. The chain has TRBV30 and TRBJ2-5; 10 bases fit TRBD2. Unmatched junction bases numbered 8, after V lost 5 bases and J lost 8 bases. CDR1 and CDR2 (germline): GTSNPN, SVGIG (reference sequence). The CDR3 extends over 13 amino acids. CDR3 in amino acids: CAWEVSGGGTQYF. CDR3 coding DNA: TGTGCCTGGGAAGTGAGCGGGGGGGGAACCCAGTACTTC.

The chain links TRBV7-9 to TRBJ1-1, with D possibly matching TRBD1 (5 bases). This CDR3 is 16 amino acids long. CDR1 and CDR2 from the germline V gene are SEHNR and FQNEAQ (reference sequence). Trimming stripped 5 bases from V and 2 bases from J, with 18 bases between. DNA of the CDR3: TGTGCCAGCAGCCCACTTCGAGTTGACAGAAACACTGAAGCTTTCTTT. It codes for CASSPLRVDRNTEAFF. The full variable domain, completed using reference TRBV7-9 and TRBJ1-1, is DTGVSQNPRHKITKRGQNVTFRCDPISEHNRLYWYRQTLGQGPEFLTYFQNEAQLEKSRLLSDRFSAERPKGSFSTLEIQRTEQGDSAMYLCASSPLRVDRNTEAFFGQGTRLTVV.

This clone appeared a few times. The chain's CDR3 is CASSLTGQPQHF. The DNA of the CDR3 is TGTGCCAGCAGCCTAACGGGTCAGCCCCAGCATTTT. The V and J genes are TRBV6-5 and TRBJ1-5; unclear D gene. Germline V gene sequence: CDR1 MNHEY, CDR2 SVGAGI. Deletions cut 6 bases from V and 6 bases from J, with 9 bases between. There are 12 residues in the CDR3.

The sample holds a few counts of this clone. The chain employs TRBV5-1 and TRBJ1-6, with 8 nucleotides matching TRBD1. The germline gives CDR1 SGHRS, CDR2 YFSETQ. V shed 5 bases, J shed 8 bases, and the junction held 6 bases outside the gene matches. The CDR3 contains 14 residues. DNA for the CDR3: TGCGCCAGCAGTCCGGGACAGGTGGATTCACCCCTCCACTTT. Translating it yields CASSPGQVDSPLHF.

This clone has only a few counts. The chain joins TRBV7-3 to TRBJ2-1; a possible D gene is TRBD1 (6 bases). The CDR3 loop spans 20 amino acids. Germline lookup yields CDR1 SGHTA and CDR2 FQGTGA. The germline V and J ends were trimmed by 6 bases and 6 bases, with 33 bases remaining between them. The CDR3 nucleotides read TGTGCCAGCAGTTCTGATATCGGACAGCGCAAAGGGGATCGTAGCAATGAGCAGTTCTTC. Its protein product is CASSSDIGQRKGDRSNEQFF. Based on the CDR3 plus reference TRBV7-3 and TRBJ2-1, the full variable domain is GAGVSQTPSNKVTEKGKYVELRCDPISGHTALYWYRQSLGQGPEFLIYFQGTGAADDSGLPNDRFFAVRPEGSVSTLKIQRTERGDSAVYLCASSSDIGQRKGDRSNEQFFGPGTRLTVL.

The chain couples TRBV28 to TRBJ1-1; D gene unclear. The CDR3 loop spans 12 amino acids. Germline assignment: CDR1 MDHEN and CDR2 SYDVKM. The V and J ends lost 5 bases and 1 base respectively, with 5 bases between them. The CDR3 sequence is CASSQKNTEAFF. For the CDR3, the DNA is TGTGCCAGCAGTCAAAAGAACACTGAAGCTTTCTTT.

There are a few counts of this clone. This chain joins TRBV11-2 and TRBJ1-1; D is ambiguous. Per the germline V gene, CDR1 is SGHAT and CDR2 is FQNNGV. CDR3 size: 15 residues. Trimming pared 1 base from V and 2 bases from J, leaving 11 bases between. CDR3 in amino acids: CASSLGLGRNTEAFF. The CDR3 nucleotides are TGTGCCAGCAGCTTAGGTTTGGGGAGAAACACTGAAGCTTTCTTT.

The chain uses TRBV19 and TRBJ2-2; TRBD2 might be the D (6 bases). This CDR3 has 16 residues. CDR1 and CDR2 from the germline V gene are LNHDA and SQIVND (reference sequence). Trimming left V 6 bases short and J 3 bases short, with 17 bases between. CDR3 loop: CASSPKGRRDTGELFF. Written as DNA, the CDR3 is TGTGCCAGTAGCCCGAAGGGGAGGCGGGACACCGGGGAGCTGTTTTTT.

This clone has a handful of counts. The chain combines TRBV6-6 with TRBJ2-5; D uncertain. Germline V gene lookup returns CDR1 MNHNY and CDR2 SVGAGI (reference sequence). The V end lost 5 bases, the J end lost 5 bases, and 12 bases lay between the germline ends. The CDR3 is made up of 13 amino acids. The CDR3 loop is CASSRVSSETQYF. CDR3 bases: TGTGCCAGCAGTCGGGTCTCTTCGGAGACCCAGTACTTC.

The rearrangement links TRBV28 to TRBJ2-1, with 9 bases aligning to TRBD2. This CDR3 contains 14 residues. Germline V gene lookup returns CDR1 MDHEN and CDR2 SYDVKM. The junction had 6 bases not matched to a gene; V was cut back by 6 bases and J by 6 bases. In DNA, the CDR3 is TGTGCCAGCAGGTTAGCGGGGGAGATCAATGAGCAGTTCTTC. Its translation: CASRLAGEINEQFF.